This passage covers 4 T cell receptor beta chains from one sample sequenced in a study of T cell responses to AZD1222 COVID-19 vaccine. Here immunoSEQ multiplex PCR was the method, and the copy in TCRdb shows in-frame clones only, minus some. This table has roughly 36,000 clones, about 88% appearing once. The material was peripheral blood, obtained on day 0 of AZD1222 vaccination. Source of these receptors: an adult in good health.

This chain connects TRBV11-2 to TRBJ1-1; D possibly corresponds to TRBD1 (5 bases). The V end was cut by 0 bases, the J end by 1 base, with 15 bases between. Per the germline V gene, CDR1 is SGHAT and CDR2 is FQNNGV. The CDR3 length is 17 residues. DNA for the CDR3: TGTGCCAGCAGCTTAGATCTTGAGCTGGGGCAGAACACTGAAGCTTTCTTT. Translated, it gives CASSLDLELGQNTEAFF.

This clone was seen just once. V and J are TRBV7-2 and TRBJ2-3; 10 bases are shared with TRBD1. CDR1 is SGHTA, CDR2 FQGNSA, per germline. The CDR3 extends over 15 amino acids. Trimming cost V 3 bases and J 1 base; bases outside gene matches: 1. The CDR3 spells CASSFDRGRTDTQYF. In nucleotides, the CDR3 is TGTGCCAGCAGCTTCGACAGGGGGCGCACAGATACGCAGTATTTT.

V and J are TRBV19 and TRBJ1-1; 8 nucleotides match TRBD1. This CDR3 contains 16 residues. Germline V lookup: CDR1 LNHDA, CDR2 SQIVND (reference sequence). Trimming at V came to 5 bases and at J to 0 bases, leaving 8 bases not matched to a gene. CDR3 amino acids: CASSSRDRLVNTEAFF. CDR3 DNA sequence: TGTGCCAGTAGTTCCCGGGACAGGTTAGTGAACACTGAAGCTTTCTTT.

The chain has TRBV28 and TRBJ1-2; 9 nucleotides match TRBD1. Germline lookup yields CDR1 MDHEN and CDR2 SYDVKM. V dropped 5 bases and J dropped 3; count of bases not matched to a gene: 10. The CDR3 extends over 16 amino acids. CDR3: CASSPTQGAQYYGYTF. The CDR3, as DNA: TGTGCCAGCAGTCCAACACAGGGGGCGCAGTACTATGGCTACACCTTC.